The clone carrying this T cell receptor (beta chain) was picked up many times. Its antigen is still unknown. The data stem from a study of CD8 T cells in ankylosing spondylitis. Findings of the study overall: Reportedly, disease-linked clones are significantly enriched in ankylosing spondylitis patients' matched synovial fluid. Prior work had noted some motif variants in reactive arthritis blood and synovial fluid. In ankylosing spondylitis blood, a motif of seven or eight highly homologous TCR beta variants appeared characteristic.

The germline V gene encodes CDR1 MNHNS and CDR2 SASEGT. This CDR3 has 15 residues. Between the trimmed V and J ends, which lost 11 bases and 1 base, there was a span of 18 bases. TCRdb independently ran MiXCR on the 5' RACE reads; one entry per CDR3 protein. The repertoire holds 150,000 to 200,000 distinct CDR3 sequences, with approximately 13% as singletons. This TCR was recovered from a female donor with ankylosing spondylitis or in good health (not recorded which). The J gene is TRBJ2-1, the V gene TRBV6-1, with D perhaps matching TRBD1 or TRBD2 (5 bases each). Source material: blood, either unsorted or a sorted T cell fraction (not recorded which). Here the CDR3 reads CACRPLAGSYNEQFF. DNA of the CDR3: TGTGCCTGCCGCCCGCTAGCAGGGTCCTACAATGAGCAGTTCTTC.